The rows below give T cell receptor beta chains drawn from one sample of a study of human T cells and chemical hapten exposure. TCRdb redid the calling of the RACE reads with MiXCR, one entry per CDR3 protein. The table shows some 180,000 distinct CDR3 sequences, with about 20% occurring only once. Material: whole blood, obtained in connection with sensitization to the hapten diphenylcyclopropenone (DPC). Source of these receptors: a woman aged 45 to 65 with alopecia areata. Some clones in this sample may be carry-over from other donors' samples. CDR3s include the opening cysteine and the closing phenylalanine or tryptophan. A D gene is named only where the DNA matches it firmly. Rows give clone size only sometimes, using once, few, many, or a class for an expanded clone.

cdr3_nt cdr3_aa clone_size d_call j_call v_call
TGCAGCGTTGTGGCAGGTAGCAATCAGCCCCAGCATTTT CSVVAGSNQPQHF NA NA TRBJ1-5 TRBV29-1
TGTGCCAGCAAAGGGGTCGACACTGAAGCTTTCTTT CASKGVDTEAFF NA NA TRBJ1-1 TRBV6-5
TGTGCCAGCAGACCTGACATGGGCAATCAGCCCCAGCATTTT CASRPDMGNQPQHF few NA TRBJ1-5 TRBV28
TGTGCCAGCAAGATTCCGGGGACAGGGGTTGCTTTCTTT CASKIPGTGVAFF NA TRBD1 TRBJ1-1 TRBV6-2/TRBV6-3
TGTGCCAGCAGTCAAAAGATAGGGGGGATCGAGCAGTACTTC CASSQKIGGIEQYF few NA TRBJ2-7 TRBV6-1
TGTGCCAGCAGCACGGCGACGGGACTAGGATTTTATACGCAGTATTTT CASSTATGLGFYTQYF few TRBD2 TRBJ2-3 TRBV7-9
TGTGCCAGCAGCTTAGGAGCCAACCTCGAGCAGTACTTC CASSLGANLEQYF NA NA TRBJ2-7 TRBV7-2
TGCAGCGTTGATAAAGGAGGCGGGGAAAAGCAGTTCTTC CSVDKGGGEKQFF NA NA TRBJ2-1 TRBV29-1
TGTGCCGCGGGTAAGGGGAACACTGAAGCTTTCTTT CAAGKGNTEAFF NA NA TRBJ1-1 TRBV12-3/TRBV12-4
TGTGCCATCAGCCAAAACTCCTACGAGCAGTACTTC CAISQNSYEQYF few NA TRBJ2-7 TRBV10-3
TGTGCCAGCAGCAGTACAGGTGGTCTACGCTTGGGCACTGAAGCTTTCTTT CASSSTGGLRLGTEAFF NA NA TRBJ1-1 TRBV3-1
TGTGCCAGCAGCTTAGTAGGGTTAAGCGGCTACACCTTC CASSLVGLSGYTF NA NA TRBJ1-2 TRBV7-9
TGTGCCAGCAGTCCCCGCGGAGAAGTCCCGGGTTCCTCTGAAGCTTTCTTT CASSPRGEVPGSSEAFF NA NA TRBJ1-1 TRBV6-1
TGTGCCAGCAGTCGACTAGCGGGAGCTTCGGAGACCCAGTACTTC CASSRLAGASETQYF few TRBD2 TRBJ2-5 TRBV2
TGTGCCAGCAGCTTAGAGGCCCACGGGGGGCCCGGGGAGCTGTTTTTT CASSLEAHGGPGELFF NA NA TRBJ2-2 TRBV7-8
TGTGCCAGCACCCCCCGGGGGCGGAACTACGAGCAGTACTTC CASTPRGRNYEQYF once NA TRBJ2-7 TRBV6-5
TGTGCCAGCAGTTTGGTTGGCGAAGCTTTCTTT CASSLVGEAFF once NA TRBJ1-1 TRBV12-3/TRBV12-4
TGTGCCAGCAGACGCCGACAGGGAAGCACTGAAGCTTTCTTT CASRRRQGSTEAFF many TRBD1 TRBJ1-1 TRBV6-5
TGTGCCAGCAGTGATTACGGTGTTGGGAATCAGCCCCAGCATTTT CASSDYGVGNQPQHF NA NA TRBJ1-5 TRBV2
TGTGCCAGCAGCGCCCTTGCGGGACTAGGGTACAATGAGCAGTTCTTC CASSALAGLGYNEQFF NA TRBD2 TRBJ2-1 TRBV7-2
TGTGCCAGCAGCCAAGAGGGAACTGAAGCTTTCTTT CASSQEGTEAFF few NA TRBJ1-1 TRBV3-1
TGCAGTGCTGAGGGGACTAGCGGGAGATCCTTGCAGTTCTTC CSAEGTSGRSLQFF NA TRBD2 TRBJ2-1 TRBV20-1
TGTGCCAGCAACTACGGAGGGACTAGCGGGAGCATCACCGGGGAGCTGTTTTTT CASNYGGTSGSITGELFF NA TRBD2 TRBJ2-2 TRBV7-9
TGCAGCGTTGACTGGGACAGGGGATTCTATGGCTACACCTTC CSVDWDRGFYGYTF few TRBD1 TRBJ1-2 TRBV29-1
TGCAGCGTTGAAAGCGGCAGCTCCTACAATGAGCAGTTCTTC CSVESGSSYNEQFF few NA TRBJ2-1 TRBV29-1
TGTGCCAGCAGCTTAAATTCCGGGACTGACACCGGGGAGCTGTTTTTT CASSLNSGTDTGELFF NA NA TRBJ2-2 TRBV7-2
TGCGCCAGCAGCTTCGCCCTTCTGACGGGAAGCTCCTACGAGCAGTACTTC CASSFALLTGSSYEQYF few NA TRBJ2-7 TRBV5-1
TGTGCCAGCAGTTACTCAACCGGGACAGGCCTCTCTGGGGCCAACGTCCTGACTTTC CASSYSTGTGLSGANVLTF NA TRBD1 TRBJ2-6 TRBV6-2/TRBV6-3
TGTGCCAGCAGCCGGGACAGCTCTGGAAACACCATATATTTT CASSRDSSGNTIYF few TRBD1 TRBJ1-3 TRBV11-2
TGCAGCGTTGGTCGCGGGAGCATGTCTGAGCAGTTCTTC CSVGRGSMSEQFF NA TRBD2 TRBJ2-1 TRBV29-1
TGCAGCGTGGGAGGGACTAGCGGTTTCTACGAGCAGTACTTC CSVGGTSGFYEQYF many TRBD2 TRBJ2-7 TRBV29-1
TGTGCCAGCAGTTCATACAGGGGCCGGGGCTATGGCTACACCTTC CASSSYRGRGYGYTF NA TRBD1 TRBJ1-2 TRBV6-2/TRBV6-3
TGTGCCAGCAGCCAGGGGCCGGGTCGGACAGATACGCAGTATTTT CASSQGPGRTDTQYF many NA TRBJ2-3 TRBV7-2
TGTGCCATCAGTGCCGCTAGCGGGGGTTACAATGAGCAGTTCTTC CAISAASGGYNEQFF many TRBD2 TRBJ2-1 TRBV10-3
TGTGCCTGGACTGTTAGCGGGGCCGAGCAGTACTTC CAWTVSGAEQYF few TRBD2 TRBJ2-7 TRBV30
TGTGCCAGCAGTTTGCGGTCGGTCGGGTACAATGAGCAGTTCTTC CASSLRSVGYNEQFF few NA TRBJ2-1 TRBV12-3/TRBV12-4
TGTGCCAGCCTGGGTAGCGCCTACAATGAGCAGTTCTTC CASLGSAYNEQFF NA NA TRBJ2-1 TRBV7-9
TGTGCCAGCAGCTTGGGACTCCAGGGGACTAATGAAAAACTGTTTTTT CASSLGLQGTNEKLFF NA NA TRBJ1-4 TRBV7-9
TGCGCCAGCAGCCCCCTGAGGGGTAGCGGGAGGCTCAGCTCCTACAATGAGCAGTTCTTC CASSPLRGSGRLSSYNEQFF NA TRBD2 TRBJ2-1 TRBV5-1
TGTGCCATCAGTGAGTCTGGGGGGATCAGTCAGCCCCAGCATTTT CAISESGGISQPQHF NA NA TRBJ1-5 TRBV10-3
TGTGCCAGCAGTTCAGACAGGGCGTACGGTGGCTACACCTTC CASSSDRAYGGYTF NA TRBD1 TRBJ1-2 TRBV6-2/TRBV6-3